These 6 T cell receptor beta chains came from one sample sequenced in a study of blood T cells in healthy people across ages (dated by TCRdb to between 2015 and 2016). The library came from 5' RACE. Sequencing took place on an Illumina HiSeq 2500. A second PCR of about 7 to 12 cycles was run with a J-beta primer mix and a sample-barcoded 5' primer. The public reads were run again by TCRdb, first through fastp at Q25 and then through MiXCR, and only productive beta chains were kept. Merged by CDR3 protein, the rows form single entries marked with the most common genes and DNA. For this sample the table gives over 600,000 distinct CDR3 sequences, of which about half were detected only once. Of the sample, around a sixth is held by the ten largest clones. Sequenced material: blood. These receptors originate from an elderly man in good health.

J is TRBJ2-4 and V is TRBV3-1, with a weak D call TRBD2 (6 bases). Per the germline V gene, CDR1 is LGHDT and CDR2 is YNNKEL (reference sequence). Deletions cut 0 bases from V and 9 bases from J, with 12 bases between. The CDR3 loop spans 14 amino acids. In DNA, the CDR3 is TGTGCCAGCAGCCAAGATCCAGAGGGAGGCATTCAGTACTTC. It is translated as CASSQDPEGGIQYF.

J is TRBJ2-7 and V is TRBV20-1; no firm D call. CDR3 length: 13 amino acids. The ends were cut back, 6 bases at V and 0 bases at J, with 12 bases in the middle. Germline assignment: CDR1 DFQATT and CDR2 SNEGSKA (reference sequence). CDR3 DNA sequence: TGCAGTGCCCCGTACTACCCCTCCTACGAGCAGTACTTC. This gives the protein CSAPYYPSYEQYF.

This clonotype was found many times. V and J are TRBV20-1 and TRBJ2-5, with TRBD1 matching over 8 bases. This CDR3 comprises 17 residues. The germline CDR1 and CDR2 sequences are DFQATT and SNEGSKA (reference sequence). The V segment lost 1 base and the J segment 5 bases; nucleotides outside the gene matches: 15. In nucleotides, the CDR3 is TGCAGTGCTAGAGCCCCCATGGGGACAGGCTCCAAGGAGACCCAGTACTTC. This encodes CSARAPMGTGSKETQYF.

The rearrangement joins TRBV7-2 to TRBJ2-5, with TRBD2 matching 14 bases. CDR3 length: 15 amino acids. V lost 8 bases, J lost 5 bases, and 7 bases stayed unmatched. Germline lookup yields CDR1 SGHTA and CDR2 FQGNSA. CDR3 protein: CASAQGLAGVETQYF. In DNA, the CDR3 is TGTGCCAGCGCCCAGGGACTAGCGGGAGTGGAGACCCAGTACTTC.

The genes are TRBV28 and TRBJ2-5; D gene unclear. The V gene's germline CDR1 is MDHEN and CDR2 SYDVKM. The V end was cut by 6 bases, the J end by 2 bases, with 10 bases between. The CDR3 runs to 13 residues. The DNA of the CDR3 is TGTGCCAGCAGCCGGATGGTGCAAGAGACCCAGTACTTC. Translation gives CASSRMVQETQYF.

CDR3 region: CASRTGDSPLHF. CDR3 in DNA: TGTGCCAGTCGTACAGGAGATTCACCCCTCCACTTT. This chain joins TRBV9 and TRBJ1-6, with a tentative D call TRBD1 (5 bases). V lost 8 bases and J lost 8, with 11 bases in between. The CDR3 extends over 12 amino acids. From germline, CDR1 is SGDLS and CDR2 YYNGEE.